The sample holds many counts of the clone carrying this T cell receptor (beta chain). Amplification of TCR beta CDR3 regions was performed using RNA transcripts as template. When the TCR CDR3 underwent first-round RT-PCR, the HTBI primer set was used. TCRdb analysed the multiplex PCR reads with MiXCR anew, one entry per CDR3 protein. This table holds about 350,000 distinct CDR3 sequences, about a sixth found once. J was trimmed by 4 bases and V by 3 bases; bases with no gene match: 8. The germline CDR1 and CDR2 sequences are KGHSH and LQKENI. The CDR3 sequence is 15 residues long. The record originates from a study of T cells in Graves' hyperthyroidism and ophthalmopathy.

The sequenced material came from blood. This TCR came from a woman aged 40-49 years with Graves' ophthalmopathy. The chain has TRBV18 and TRBJ1-1, with TRBD1 matching over 7 bases. Here the CDR3 reads CASSPNQGGTTEAFF. The CDR3 coding sequence is TGTGCCAGCTCACCGAATCAGGGGGGTACCACTGAAGCTTTCTTT. Drawing the rest from reference TRBV18 and TRBJ1-1, the complete variable domain is NAGVMQNPRHLVRRRGQEARLRCSPMKGHSHVYWYRQLPEEGLKFMVYLQKENIIDESGMPKERFSAEFPKEGPSILRIQQVVRGDSAAYFCASSPNQGGTTEAFFGQGTRLTVV.